One and the same sample provided the 2 T cell receptor beta chains below, sequenced in a study of CD8+CD57+ T cells in acquired aplastic anemia. Genomic DNA provided the template from which TCR beta VDJ and CDR3 profiles were obtained. TCRdb analysed the reads with MiXCR anew, one entry per CDR3 protein. The table lists 150,000 to 200,000 distinct CDR3 sequences, 45% to 50% of them singletons, with about 2.9% in the top ten. Sequenced sample: sorted CD4+, CD8+, or CD8+CD57+ T cells (not recorded which) from PBMCs. The receptor set was obtained from a human donor in good health.

A note on this clonotype: Possible read error: a much larger clone is one base away. As DNA, the CDR3 is TGTGCCAGCAGCTTACTGGACGGGGGGGGAGCTCTCTTT. Amino acid sequence: CASSLLDGGGALF. This chain joins TRBV7-9 and TRBJ1-1, with TRBD1 as a possible D gene (5 bases). The length of the CDR3 is 13 residues. Germline-derived CDR1 and CDR2 are SEHNR and FQNEAQ (reference sequence).

The rearrangement joins TRBV27 to TRBJ1-1; TRBD1 aligns across 12 bases. CDR1 MNHEY and CDR2 SMNVEV come from the germline V gene (reference sequence). This CDR3 is 19 amino acids long. With V trimmed by 11 bases and J by 0 bases, 19 bases remained unmatched. The CDR3 nucleotides read TGTGCCTCCACTTCGGGACAGGGGGCCTTAGGAGCTCTGAACACTGAAGCTTTCTTT. It translates to CASTSGQGALGALNTEAFF.